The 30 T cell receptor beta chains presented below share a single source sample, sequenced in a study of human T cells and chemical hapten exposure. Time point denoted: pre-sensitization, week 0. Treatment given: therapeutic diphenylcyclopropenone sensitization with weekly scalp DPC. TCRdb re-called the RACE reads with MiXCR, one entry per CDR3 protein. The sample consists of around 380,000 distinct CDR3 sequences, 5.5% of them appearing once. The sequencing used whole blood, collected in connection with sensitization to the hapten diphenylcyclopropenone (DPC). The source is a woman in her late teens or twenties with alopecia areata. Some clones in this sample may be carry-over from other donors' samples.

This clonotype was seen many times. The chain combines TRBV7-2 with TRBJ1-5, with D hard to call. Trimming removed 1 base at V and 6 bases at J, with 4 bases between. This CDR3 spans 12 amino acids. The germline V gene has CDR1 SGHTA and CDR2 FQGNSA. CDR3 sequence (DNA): TGTGCCAGCAGCTTAGACAGTCAGCCCCAGCATTTT. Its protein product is CASSLDSQPQHF.

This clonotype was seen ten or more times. CDR3 in amino acids: CASIKRGQTAFF. CDR3 sequence (DNA): TGTGCCAGCATCAAAAGGGGTCAGACGGCTTTCTTT. The V gene is TRBV6-2 or TRBV6-3, the J gene TRBJ1-1; D is perhaps TRBD1 (5 bases). CDR1 and CDR2 from the germline V gene are MNHEY and SVGEGT. The CDR3 contains 12 residues. Trimming stripped 7 bases from V and 11 bases from J, with 17 bases between.

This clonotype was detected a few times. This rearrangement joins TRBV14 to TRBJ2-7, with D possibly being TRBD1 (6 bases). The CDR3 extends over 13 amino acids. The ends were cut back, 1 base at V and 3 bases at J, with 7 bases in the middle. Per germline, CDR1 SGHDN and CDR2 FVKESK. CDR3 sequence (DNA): TGTGCCAGCAGCCAAGTGACAGGCTACGAGCAGTACTTC. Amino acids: CASSQVTGYEQYF.

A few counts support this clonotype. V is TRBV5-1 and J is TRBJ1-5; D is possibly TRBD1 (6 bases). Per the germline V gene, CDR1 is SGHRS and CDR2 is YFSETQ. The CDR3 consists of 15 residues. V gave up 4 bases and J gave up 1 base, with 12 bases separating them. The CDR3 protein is CASSQQGGSNQPQHF. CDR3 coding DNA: TGCGCCAGCAGCCAACAGGGAGGGAGCAATCAGCCCCAGCATTTT.

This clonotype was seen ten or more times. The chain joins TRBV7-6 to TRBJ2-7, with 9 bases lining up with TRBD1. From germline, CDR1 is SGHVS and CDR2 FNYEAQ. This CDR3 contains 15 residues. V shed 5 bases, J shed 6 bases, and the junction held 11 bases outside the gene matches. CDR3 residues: CASSVSPGQGIEQYF. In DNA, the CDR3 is TGTGCCAGCAGCGTTAGCCCGGGACAGGGCATCGAGCAGTACTTC.

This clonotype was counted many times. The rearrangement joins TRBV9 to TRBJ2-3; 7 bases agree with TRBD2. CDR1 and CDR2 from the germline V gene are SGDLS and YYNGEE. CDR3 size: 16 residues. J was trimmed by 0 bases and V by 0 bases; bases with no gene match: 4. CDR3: CASSVAAGHSTDTQYF. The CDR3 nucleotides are TGTGCCAGCAGCGTAGCAGCGGGGCATAGCACAGATACGCAGTATTTT.

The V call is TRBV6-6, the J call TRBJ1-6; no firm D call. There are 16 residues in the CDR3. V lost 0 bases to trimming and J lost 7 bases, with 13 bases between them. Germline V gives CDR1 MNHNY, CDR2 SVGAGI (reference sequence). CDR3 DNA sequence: TGTGCCAGCAGTTACTCGATCGTAGGCCTGAATTCACCCCTCCACTTT. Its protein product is CASSYSIVGLNSPLHF.

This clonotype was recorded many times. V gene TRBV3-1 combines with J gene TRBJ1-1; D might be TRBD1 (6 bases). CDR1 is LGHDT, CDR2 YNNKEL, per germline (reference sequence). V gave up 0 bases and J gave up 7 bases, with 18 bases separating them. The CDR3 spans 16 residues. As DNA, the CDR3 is TGTGCCAGCAGCCAAGATCTAGAGGGGGTAGGAGGTGAAGCTTTCTTT. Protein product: CASSQDLEGVGGEAFF.

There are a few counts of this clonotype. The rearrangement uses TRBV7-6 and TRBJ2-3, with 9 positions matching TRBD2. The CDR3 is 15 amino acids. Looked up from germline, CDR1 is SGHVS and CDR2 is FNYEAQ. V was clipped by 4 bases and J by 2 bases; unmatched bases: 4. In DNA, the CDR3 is TGTGCCAGCAGCTCGACTAGCGGATACACAGATACGCAGTATTTT. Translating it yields CASSSTSGYTDTQYF.

For the CDR3, the DNA is TGTGCCAGCAGTTACGGTTATAATGAGCAGTTCTTC. Residues: CASSYGYNEQFF. The chain links TRBV6-2 or TRBV6-3 to TRBJ2-1; no definite D call. The CDR3 sequence is 12 residues long. CDR1 MNHEY and CDR2 SVGEGT come from the germline V gene. Trimming removed 2 bases from V and 7 bases from J, with 6 bases in between.

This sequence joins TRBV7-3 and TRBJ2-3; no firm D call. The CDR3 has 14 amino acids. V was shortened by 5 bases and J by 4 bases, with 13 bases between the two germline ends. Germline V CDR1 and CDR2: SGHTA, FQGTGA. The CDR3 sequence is CASSRGSASDTQYF. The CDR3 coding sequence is TGTGCCAGCAGCCGCGGCTCGGCCTCAGATACGCAGTATTTT.

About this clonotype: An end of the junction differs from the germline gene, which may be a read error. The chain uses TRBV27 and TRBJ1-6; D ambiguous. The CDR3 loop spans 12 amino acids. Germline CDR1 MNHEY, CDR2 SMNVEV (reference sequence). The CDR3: CTSRSGNSPLHF. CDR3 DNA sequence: TGTACCAGCAGATCAGGCAATTCACCCCTCCACTTT.

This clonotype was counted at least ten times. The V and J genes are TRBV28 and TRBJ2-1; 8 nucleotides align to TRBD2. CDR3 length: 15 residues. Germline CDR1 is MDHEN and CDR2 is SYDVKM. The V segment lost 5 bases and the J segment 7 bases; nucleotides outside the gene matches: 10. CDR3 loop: CASSIYRSGGNEQFF. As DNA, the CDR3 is TGTGCCAGCAGTATATACAGGTCGGGGGGGAATGAGCAGTTCTTC.

The CDR3 loop is CASSPPGQGANVLTF. Written as DNA, the CDR3 is TGTGCCAGCAGCCCTCCGGGACAGGGGGCCAACGTCCTGACTTTC. This rearrangement joins TRBV7-3 to TRBJ2-6; 7 nucleotides line up with TRBD1. This CDR3 is 15 amino acids long. V lost 5 bases, J lost 4 bases, and 5 bases stayed unmatched. The germline gives CDR1 SGHTA, CDR2 FQGTGA.

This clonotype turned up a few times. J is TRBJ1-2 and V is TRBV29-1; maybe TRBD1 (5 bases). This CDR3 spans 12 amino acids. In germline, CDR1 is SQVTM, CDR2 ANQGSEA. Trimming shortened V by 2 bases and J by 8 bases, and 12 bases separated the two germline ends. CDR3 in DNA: TGCAGCGTTGAACCCCAAGGGGAGGGCTACACCTTC. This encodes CSVEPQGEGYTF.

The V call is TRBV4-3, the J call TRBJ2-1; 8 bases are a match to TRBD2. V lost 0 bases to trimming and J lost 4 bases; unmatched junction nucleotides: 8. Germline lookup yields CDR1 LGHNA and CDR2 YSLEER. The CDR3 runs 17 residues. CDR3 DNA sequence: TGCGCCAGCAGCCAAGATGGGGCGGGGGGTCATTACAATGAGCAGTTCTTC. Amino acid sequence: CASSQDGAGGHYNEQFF.

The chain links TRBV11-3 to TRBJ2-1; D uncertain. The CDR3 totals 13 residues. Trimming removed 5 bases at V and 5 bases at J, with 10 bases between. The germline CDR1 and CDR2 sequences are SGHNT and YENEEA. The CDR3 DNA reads TGTGCCAGCAGCGCCCGTAGTCACAATGAGCAGTTCTTC. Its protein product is CASSARSHNEQFF.

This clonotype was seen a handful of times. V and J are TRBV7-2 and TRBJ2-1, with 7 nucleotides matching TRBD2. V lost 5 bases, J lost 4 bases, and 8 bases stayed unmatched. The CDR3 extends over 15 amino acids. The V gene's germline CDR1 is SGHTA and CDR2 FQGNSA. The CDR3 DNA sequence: TGTGCCAGCAGCCCCCCAGCGGGGATATACAATGAGCAGTTCTTC. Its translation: CASSPPAGIYNEQFF.

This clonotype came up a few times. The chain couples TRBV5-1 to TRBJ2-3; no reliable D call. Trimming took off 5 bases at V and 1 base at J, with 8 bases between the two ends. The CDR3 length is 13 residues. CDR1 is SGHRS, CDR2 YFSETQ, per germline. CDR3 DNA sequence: TGCGCCAGCAGTACACCCGGCACAGATACGCAGTATTTT. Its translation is CASSTPGTDTQYF. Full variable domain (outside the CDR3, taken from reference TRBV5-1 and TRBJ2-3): KAGVTQTPRYLIKTRGQQVTLSCSPISGHRSVSWYQQTPGQGLQFLFEYFSETQRNKGNFPGRFSGRQFSNSRSEMNVSTLELGDSALYLCASSTPGTDTQYFGPGTRLTVL.

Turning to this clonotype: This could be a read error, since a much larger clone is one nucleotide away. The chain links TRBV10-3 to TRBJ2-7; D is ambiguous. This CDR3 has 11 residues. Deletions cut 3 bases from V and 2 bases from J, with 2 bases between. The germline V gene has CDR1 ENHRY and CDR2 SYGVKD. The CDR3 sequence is CAISDTYEQYF. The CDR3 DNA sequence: TGTGCCATCAGTGACACCTACGAGCAGTACTTC.

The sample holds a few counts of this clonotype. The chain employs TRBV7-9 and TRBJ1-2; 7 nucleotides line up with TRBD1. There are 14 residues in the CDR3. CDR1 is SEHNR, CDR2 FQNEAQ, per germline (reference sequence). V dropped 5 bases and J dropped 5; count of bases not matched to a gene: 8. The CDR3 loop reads CASSRGQVNYGYTF. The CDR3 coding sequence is TGTGCCAGCAGCCGCGGACAGGTTAATTATGGCTACACCTTC.

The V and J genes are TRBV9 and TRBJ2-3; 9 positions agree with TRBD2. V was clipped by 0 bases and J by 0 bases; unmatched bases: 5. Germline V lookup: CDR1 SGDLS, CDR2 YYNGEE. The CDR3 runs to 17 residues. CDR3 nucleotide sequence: TGTGCCAGCAGCGTAGCGCCGGGACTAGCTAGCACAGATACGCAGTATTTT. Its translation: CASSVAPGLASTDTQYF.

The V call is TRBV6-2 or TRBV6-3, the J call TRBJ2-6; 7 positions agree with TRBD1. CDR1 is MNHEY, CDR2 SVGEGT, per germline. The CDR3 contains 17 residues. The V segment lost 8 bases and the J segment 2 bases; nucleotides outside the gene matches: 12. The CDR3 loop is CASRRGQIHAGANVLTF. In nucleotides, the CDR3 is TGTGCCAGCCGACGGGGACAGATACATGCTGGGGCCAACGTCCTGACTTTC.

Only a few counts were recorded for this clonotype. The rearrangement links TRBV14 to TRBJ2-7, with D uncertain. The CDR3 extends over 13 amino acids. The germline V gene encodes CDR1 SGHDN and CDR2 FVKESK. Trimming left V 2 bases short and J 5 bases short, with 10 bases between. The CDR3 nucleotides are TGTGCCAGCAGCCAAAATCCCAGCCACGAGCAGTACTTC. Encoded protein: CASSQNPSHEQYF.

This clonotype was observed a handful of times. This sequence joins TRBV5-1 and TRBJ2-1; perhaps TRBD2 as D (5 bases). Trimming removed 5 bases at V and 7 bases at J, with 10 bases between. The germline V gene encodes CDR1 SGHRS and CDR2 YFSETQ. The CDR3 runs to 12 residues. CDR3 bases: TGCGCCAGCAGTCCGGACTTTAATGAGCAGTTCTTC. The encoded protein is CASSPDFNEQFF.

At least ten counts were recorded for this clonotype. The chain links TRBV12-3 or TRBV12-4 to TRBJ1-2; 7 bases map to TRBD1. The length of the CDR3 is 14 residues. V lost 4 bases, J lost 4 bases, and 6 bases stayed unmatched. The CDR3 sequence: CASSSRTGFYGYTF. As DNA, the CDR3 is TGTGCCAGCAGTTCCCGGACAGGTTTCTATGGCTACACCTTC.

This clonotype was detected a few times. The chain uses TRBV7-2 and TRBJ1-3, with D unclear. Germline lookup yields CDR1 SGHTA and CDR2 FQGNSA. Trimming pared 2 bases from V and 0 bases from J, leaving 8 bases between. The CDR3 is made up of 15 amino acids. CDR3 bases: TGTGCCAGCAGCTTAAGGCCAGGCTCTGGAAACACCATATATTTT. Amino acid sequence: CASSLRPGSGNTIYF.

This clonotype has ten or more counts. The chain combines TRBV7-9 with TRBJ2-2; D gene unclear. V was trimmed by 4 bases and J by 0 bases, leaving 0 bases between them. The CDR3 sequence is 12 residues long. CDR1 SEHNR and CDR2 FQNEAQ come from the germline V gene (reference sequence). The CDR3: CASSSNTGELFF. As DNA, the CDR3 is TGTGCCAGCAGCTCGAACACCGGGGAGCTGTTTTTT.

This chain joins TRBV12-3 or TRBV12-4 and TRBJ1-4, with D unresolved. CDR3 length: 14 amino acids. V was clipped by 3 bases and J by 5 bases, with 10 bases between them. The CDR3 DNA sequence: TGTGCCAGCAGTTTGAGGCAGAAGAATGAAAAACTGTTTTTT. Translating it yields CASSLRQKNEKLFF.

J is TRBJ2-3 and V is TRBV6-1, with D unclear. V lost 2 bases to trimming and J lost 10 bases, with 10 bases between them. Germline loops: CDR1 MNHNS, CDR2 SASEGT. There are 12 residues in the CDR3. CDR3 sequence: CASSELAGPQYF. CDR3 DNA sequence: TGTGCCAGCAGTGAATTAGCAGGTCCGCAGTATTTT.